A selection of T cell receptor beta chains follows, all from one sample in a study of human T cells and chemical hapten exposure. Each CDR3 protein gets one entry after TCRdb re-called the RACE reads with MiXCR. The repertoire has roughly 130,000 distinct CDR3 sequences, about 11% of them found once; the top ten carry roughly 2.3%. Sequencing was performed on whole blood, taken in connection with sensitization to the hapten diphenylcyclopropenone (DPC). These receptors were obtained from a woman in her 50s with alopecia areata. Some clones in this sample may be carry-over from other donors' samples. The CDR3 runs from the conserved cysteine through the conserved F or W. A D gene is named only where the DNA matches it firmly. Clone size appears in some rows only: once, few, many, or a class for an expanded clone.

DNA | CDR3 | V | size | D | J
TGTGCCAGCAGCAACAGGGGGGTCGACGGCAATGAGCAGTTCTTC | CASSNRGVDGNEQFF | TRBV21-1 | NA | NA | TRBJ2-1
TGCGCCAGCAAACAGGACATATACACTGAAGCTTTCTTT | CASKQDIYTEAFF | TRBV5-1 | NA | NA | TRBJ1-1
TGTGCCAGCAGCTTAGACAGGGGCGGACCCTACGAGCAGTACTTC | CASSLDRGGPYEQYF | TRBV7-2 | NA | TRBD1 | TRBJ2-7
TGTGCCAGCAGTCGCAGCGGGAGCCACACAGATACGCAGTATTTT | CASSRSGSHTDTQYF | TRBV12-3/TRBV12-4 | NA | TRBD2 | TRBJ2-3
TGCAGTGCTAGAAAGACAGATAACACTGAAGCTTTCTTT | CSARKTDNTEAFF | TRBV20-1 | many | NA | TRBJ1-1
TGCGCCAGCAGTGCGAGTTCGACTAATGAAAAACTGTTTTTT | CASSASSTNEKLFF | TRBV10-2 | few | NA | TRBJ1-4
TGTGCCAGCAGCCAAGAGGGACTAATCCAAGAGACCCAGTACTTC | CASSQEGLIQETQYF | TRBV3-1 | few | TRBD2 | TRBJ2-5
TGCAGCATCGCGGAGGGGACAACTAATGAAAAACTGTTTTTT | CSIAEGTTNEKLFF | TRBV29-1 | few | NA | TRBJ1-4
TGTGCCAGCACCGATGGACTAGCAGGAGATACGCAGTATTTT | CASTDGLAGDTQYF | TRBV6-2/TRBV6-3 | NA | TRBD2 | TRBJ2-3
TGTGCCAGCAGCCAACAAGGGACGGCGAAAGCTTTCTTT | CASSQQGTAKAFF | TRBV3-1 | NA | NA | TRBJ1-1
TGTGCCAGCAGTGAAAACAGGGGAGGAAACACCATATATTTT | CASSENRGGNTIYF | TRBV2 | few | TRBD1 | TRBJ1-3
TGTGCCAGCAGCGTCTCTAGCGGGAGGGCCACAGATACGCAGTATTTT | CASSVSSGRATDTQYF | TRBV9 | many | TRBD2 | TRBJ2-3
TGTGCCAGCACCTTTGGGGATAGAGCGAACACTGAAGCTTTCTTT | CASTFGDRANTEAFF | TRBV6-6 | NA | NA | TRBJ1-1
TGTGCCAGCAGCCAAGATCACAGGGGGTCTGAAAAACTGTTTTTT | CASSQDHRGSEKLFF | TRBV4-2 | NA | TRBD1 | TRBJ1-4
TGCGCCAGCAGCCTTATGGACAGGGAATCTGGAGATACGCAGTATTTT | CASSLMDRESGDTQYF | TRBV4-3 | NA | TRBD1 | TRBJ2-3
TGCGCCTCCCAGACAGGGTCTAATGAAAAACTGTTTTTT | CASQTGSNEKLFF | TRBV5-1 | NA | TRBD1 | TRBJ1-4
TGTGCCACCCTCGGGGTAGGCTACAATGAGCAGTTCTTC | CATLGVGYNEQFF | TRBV6-5 | many | NA | TRBJ2-1
TGTGCCAGCAGCTTAGCTAGCTCCTACGAGCAGTACTTC | CASSLASSYEQYF | TRBV7-9 | many | NA | TRBJ2-7
TGTGCCAGCAGCTTATATCAGCGGGGTAGCACAGATACGCAGTATTTT | CASSLYQRGSTDTQYF | TRBV7-8 | many | TRBD2 | TRBJ2-3
TGCGCCAGCAGCTTTGCAGGGGGGTATCAGCCCCAGCATTTT | CASSFAGGYQPQHF | TRBV5-1 | NA | TRBD1 | TRBJ1-5
TGTGCCAGCAGCAGAGTGGGCCATCCCCCAAACAGGGGACCCCTCTATGGCTACACCTTC | CASSRVGHPPNRGPLYGYTF | TRBV21-1 | NA | NA | TRBJ1-2
TGTGCCAGCAGTAGCCTAGGCAGGGGTTACACAGATACGCAGTATTTT | CASSSLGRGYTDTQYF | TRBV6-5 | few | NA | TRBJ2-3
TGTGCCAGCAGTGAAGGGGAGCTGAGTAATGAAAAACTGTTTTTT | CASSEGELSNEKLFF | TRBV6-1 | NA | NA | TRBJ1-4
TGTGCCAGCAGCCCTAAGGGGGAAGTCGCTGAAGCTTTCTTT | CASSPKGEVAEAFF | TRBV13 | NA | NA | TRBJ1-1